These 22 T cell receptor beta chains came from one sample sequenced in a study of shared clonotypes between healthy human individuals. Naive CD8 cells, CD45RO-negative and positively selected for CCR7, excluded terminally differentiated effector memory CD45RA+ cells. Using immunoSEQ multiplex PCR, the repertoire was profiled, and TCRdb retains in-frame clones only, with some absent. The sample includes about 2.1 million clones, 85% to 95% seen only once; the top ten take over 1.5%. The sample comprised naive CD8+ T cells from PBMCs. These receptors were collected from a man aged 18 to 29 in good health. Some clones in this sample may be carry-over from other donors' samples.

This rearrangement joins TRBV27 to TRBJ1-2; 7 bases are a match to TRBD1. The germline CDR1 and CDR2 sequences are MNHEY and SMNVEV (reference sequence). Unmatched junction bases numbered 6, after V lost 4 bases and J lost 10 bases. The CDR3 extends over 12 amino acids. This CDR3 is CASSSRTGFYTF. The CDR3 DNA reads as TGTGCCAGCAGTTCGCGGACAGGCTTCTACACCTTC.

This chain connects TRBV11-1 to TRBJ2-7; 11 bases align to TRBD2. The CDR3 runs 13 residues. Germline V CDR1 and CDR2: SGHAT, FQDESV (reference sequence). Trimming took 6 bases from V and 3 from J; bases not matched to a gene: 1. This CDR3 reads CASSGTSGYEQYF. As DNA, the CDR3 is TGTGCCAGCAGTGGGACTAGCGGCTACGAGCAGTACTTC.

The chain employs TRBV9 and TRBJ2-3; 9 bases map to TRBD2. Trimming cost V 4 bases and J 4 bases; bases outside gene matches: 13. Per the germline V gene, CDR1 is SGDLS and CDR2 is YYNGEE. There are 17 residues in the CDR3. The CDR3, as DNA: TGTGCCAGCAGCAACAGCCTCCCAGCGGGAGGTTCAGATACGCAGTATTTT. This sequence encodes CASSNSLPAGGSDTQYF.

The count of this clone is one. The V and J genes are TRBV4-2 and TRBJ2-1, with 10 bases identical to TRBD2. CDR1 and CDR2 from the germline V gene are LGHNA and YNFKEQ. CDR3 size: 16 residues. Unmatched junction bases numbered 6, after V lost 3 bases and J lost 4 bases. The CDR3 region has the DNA TGTGCCAGCAGCCAGGAAAGCGGGAGGGCGTACAATGAGCAGTTCTTC. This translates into CASSQESGRAYNEQFF.

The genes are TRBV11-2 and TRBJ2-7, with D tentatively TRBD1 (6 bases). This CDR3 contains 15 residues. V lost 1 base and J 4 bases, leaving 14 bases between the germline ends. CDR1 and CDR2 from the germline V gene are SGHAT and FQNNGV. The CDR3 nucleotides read TGTGCCAGCAGCTTAGTCGGGACATACAAGTACGAGCAGTACTTC. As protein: CASSLVGTYKYEQYF.

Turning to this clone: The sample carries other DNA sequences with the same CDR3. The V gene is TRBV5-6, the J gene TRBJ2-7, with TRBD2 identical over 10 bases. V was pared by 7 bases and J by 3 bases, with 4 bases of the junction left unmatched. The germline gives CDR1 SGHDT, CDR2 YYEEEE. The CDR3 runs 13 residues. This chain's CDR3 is CASSSGRGYEQYF. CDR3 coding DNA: TGTGCCAGCTCCAGCGGGAGGGGCTACGAGCAGTACTTC. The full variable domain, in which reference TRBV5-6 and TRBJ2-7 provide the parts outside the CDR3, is DAGVTQSPTHLIKTRGQQVTLRCSPKSGHDTVSWYQQALGQGPQFIFQYYEEEERQRGNFPDRFSGHQFPNYSSELNVNALLLGDSALYLCASSSGRGYEQYFGPGTRLTVT.

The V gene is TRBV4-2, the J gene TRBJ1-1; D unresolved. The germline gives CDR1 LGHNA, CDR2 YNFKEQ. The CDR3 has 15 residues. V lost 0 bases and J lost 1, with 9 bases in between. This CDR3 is CASSQERHPNTEAFF. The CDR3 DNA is TGTGCCAGCAGCCAAGAGCGGCACCCGAACACTGAAGCTTTCTTT.

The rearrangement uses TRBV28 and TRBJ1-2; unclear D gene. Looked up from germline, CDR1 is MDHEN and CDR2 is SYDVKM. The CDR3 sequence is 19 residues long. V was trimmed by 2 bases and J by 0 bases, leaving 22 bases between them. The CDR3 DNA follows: TGTGCCAGCAGTTTAATAGACGCGTTACGGCCGACGACTAACTATGGCTACACCTTC. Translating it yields CASSLIDALRPTTNYGYTF.

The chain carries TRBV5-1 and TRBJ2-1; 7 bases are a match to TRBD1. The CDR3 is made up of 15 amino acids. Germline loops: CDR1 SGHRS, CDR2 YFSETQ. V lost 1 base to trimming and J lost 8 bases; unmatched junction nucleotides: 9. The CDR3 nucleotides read TGCGCCAGCAGCTTGTTGGCAGGGGGTAGGGATGAGCAGTTCTTC. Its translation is CASSLLAGGRDEQFF.

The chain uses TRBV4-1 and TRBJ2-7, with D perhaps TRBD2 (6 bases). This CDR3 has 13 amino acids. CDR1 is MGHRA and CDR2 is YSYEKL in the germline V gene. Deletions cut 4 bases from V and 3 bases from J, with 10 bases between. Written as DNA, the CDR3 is TGCGCCAGCAGCCTCGGGAGCTACTACGAGCAGTACTTC. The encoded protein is CASSLGSYYEQYF.

For the CDR3, the DNA is TGTGCCAGTTCTTTACAGGGGGCTTGGGGTGGCTACACCTTC. Protein: CASSLQGAWGGYTF. The rearrangement joins TRBV19 to TRBJ1-2; TRBD1 agrees at 9 bases. With 8 bases clipped from V and 7 bases from J, the junction kept 11 bases outside the gene matches. From germline, CDR1 is LNHDA and CDR2 SQIVND (reference sequence). This CDR3 comprises 14 residues. Based on the CDR3 plus reference TRBV19 and TRBJ1-2, the full variable domain is DGGITQSPKYLFRKEGQNVTLSCEQNLNHDAMYWYRQDPGQGLRLIYYSQIVNDFQKGDIAEGYSVSREKKESFPLTVTSAQKNPTAFYLCASSLQGAWGGYTFGSGTRLTVV.

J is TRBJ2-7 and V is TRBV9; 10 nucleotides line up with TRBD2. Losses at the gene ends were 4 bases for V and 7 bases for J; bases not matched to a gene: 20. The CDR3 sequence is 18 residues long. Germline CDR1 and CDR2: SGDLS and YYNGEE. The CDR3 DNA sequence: TGTGCCAGCAGCCCAGAGGTGGGGGGAGCGGGAGGGCCTCAGGAGCAGTACTTC. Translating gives CASSPEVGGAGGPQEQYF.

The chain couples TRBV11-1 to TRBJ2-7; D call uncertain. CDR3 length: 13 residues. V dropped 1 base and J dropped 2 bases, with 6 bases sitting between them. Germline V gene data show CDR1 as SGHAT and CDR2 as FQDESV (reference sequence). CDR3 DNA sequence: TGTGCCAGCAGCTTAGGAGAAACCTACGAGCAGTACTTC. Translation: CASSLGETYEQYF.

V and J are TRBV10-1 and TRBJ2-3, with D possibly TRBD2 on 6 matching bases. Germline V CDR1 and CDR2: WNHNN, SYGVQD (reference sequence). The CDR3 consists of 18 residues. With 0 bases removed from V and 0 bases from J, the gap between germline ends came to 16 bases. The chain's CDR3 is CASSESIGGRWSTDTQYF. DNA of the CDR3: TGCGCCAGCAGTGAGTCGATAGGAGGGCGGTGGAGCACAGATACGCAGTATTTT.

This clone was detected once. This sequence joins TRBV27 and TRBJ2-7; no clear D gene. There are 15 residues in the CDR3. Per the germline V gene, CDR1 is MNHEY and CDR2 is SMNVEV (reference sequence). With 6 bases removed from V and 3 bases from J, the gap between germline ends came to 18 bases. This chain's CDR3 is CASSPRQPTGYEQYF. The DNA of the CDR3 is TGTGCCAGCAGCCCCCGGCAGCCGACCGGCTACGAGCAGTACTTC.

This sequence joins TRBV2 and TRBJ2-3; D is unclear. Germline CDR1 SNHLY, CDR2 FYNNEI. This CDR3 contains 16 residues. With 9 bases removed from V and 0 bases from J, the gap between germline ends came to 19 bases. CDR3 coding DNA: TGTGCCAGGCAAGCCCCTCAGACGTCAAGCACAGATACGCAGTATTTT. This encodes CARQAPQTSSTDTQYF.

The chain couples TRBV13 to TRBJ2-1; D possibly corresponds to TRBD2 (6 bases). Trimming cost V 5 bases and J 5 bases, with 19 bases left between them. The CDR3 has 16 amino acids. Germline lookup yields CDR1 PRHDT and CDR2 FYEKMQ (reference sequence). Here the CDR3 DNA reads TGTGCCAGCAGCCCAATCCCCCGGGAGTCGGACAATGAGCAGTTCTTC. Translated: CASSPIPRESDNEQFF.

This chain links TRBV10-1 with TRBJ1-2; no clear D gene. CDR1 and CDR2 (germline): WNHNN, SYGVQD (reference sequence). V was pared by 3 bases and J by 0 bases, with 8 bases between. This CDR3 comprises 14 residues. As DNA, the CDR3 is TGCGCCAGCAGTGATGGGAGAGCTAACTATGGCTACACCTTC. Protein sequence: CASSDGRANYGYTF.

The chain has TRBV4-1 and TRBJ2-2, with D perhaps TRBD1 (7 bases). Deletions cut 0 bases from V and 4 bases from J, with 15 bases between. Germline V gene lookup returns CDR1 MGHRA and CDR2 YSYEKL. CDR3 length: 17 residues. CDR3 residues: CASSQEPRGVLTGELFF. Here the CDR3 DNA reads TGCGCCAGCAGCCAAGAGCCCAGGGGGGTCCTCACCGGGGAGCTGTTTTTT.

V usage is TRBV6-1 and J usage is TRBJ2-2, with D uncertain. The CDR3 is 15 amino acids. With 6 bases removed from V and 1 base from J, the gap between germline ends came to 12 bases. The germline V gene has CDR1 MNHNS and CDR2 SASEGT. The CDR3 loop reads CASSEKIKNTGELFF. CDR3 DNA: TGTGCCAGCAGCGAAAAAATAAAGAACACCGGGGAGCTGTTTTTT.

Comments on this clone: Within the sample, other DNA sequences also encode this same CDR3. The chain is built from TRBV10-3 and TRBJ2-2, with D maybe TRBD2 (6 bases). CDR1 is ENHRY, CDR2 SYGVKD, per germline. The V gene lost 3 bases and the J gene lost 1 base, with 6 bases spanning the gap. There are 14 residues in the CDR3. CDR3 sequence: CAISDGGNTGELFF. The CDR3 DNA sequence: TGTGCCATCAGTGACGGGGGGAACACCGGGGAGCTGTTTTTT.

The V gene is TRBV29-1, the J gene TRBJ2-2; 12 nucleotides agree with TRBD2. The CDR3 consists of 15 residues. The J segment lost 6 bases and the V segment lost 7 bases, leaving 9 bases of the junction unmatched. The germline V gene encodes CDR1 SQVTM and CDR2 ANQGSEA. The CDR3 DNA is TGCAGCGCTGAGGAGACTAGCGGGAGACCCGGGGAGCTGTTTTTT. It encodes CSAEETSGRPGELFF.